What follows describes a single TCR beta chain. The antigen is undetermined. This sample was taken from a study of T cell repertoires in cytomegalovirus infection. TCRdb called the reads again in MiXCR, with one record for every CDR3 protein. The sample gives about 360,000 distinct CDR3 sequences, 15% to 20% of which show up once; approximately 8% is in the top ten. The study's findings and limits: Dominating the ex vivo response were HLA-C-restricted CMV-specific TCR beta clonotypes.

Per the germline V gene, CDR1 is SGHTA and CDR2 is FQGNSA. V was trimmed by 5 bases and J by 5 bases, leaving 15 bases between them. This CDR3 region has 14 residues. The material sequenced was PBMCs. The chain links TRBV7-2 to TRBJ1-2, with D possibly matching TRBD1 (5 bases). This receptor was obtained from a human donor in good health (CMV status not recorded). Some clones in this sample may be carry-over from other donors' samples. The CDR3 bases are TGTGCCAGCAGCCTATCGACAGAACTTTATGGCTACACCTTC. It translates to CASSLSTELYGYTF.